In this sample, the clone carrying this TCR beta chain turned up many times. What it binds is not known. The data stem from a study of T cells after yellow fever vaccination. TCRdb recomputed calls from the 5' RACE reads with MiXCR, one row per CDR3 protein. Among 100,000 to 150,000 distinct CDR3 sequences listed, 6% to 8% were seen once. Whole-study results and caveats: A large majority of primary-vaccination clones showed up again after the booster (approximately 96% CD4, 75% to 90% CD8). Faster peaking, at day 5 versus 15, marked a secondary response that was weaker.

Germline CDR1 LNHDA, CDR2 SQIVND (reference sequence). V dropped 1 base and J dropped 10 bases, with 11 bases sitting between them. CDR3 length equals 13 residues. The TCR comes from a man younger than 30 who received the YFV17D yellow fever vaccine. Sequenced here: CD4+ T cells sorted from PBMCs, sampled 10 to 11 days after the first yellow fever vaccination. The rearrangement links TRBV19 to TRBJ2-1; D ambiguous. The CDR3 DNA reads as TGTGCCAGTAGTATAGGTCGGAGCCGGGAGCAGTTCTTC. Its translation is CASSIGRSREQFF.